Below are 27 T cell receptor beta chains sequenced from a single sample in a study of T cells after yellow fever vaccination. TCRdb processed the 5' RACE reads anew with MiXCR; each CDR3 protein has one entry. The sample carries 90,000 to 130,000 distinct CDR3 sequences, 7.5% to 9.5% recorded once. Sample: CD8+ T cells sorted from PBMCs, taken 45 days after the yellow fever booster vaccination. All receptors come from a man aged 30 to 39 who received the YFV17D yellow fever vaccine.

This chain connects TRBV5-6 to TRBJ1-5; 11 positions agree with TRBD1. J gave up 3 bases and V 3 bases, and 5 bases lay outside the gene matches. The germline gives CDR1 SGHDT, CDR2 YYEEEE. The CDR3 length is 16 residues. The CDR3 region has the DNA TGTGCCAGCAGCTATGGGACAGGGGGTGACAATCAGCCCCAGCATTTT. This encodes CASSYGTGGDNQPQHF.

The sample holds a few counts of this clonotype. This CDR3 reads CASSFGGGRVGQFF. The CDR3 bases are TGTGCCAGCAGCTTCGGGGGAGGAAGGGTAGGGCAGTTCTTC. V usage is TRBV5-6 and J usage is TRBJ2-1; perhaps TRBD2 as D (6 bases). CDR3 length: 14 amino acids. Trimming took off 2 bases at V and 12 bases at J, with 18 bases between the two ends. The germline V gene has CDR1 SGHDT and CDR2 YYEEEE.

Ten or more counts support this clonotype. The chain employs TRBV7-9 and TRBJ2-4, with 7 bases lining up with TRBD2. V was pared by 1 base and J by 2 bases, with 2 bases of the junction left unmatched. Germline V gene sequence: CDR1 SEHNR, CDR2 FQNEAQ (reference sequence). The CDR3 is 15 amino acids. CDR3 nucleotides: TGTGCCAGCAGCTTAGTGGGAGGGTCCAAAAACATTCAGTACTTC. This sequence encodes CASSLVGGSKNIQYF. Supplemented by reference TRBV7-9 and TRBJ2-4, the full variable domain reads DTGVSQNPRHKITKRGQNVTFRCDPISEHNRLYWYRQTLGQGPEFLTYFQNEAQLEKSRLLSDRFSAERPKGSFSTLEIQRTEQGDSAMYLCASSLVGGSKNIQYFGAGTRLSVL.

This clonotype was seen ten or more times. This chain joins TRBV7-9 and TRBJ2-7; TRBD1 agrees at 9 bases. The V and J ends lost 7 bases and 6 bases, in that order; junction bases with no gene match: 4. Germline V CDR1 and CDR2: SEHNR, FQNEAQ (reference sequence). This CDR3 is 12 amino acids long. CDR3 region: CASTGQGTEQYF. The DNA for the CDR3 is TGTGCCAGCACCGGACAGGGGACCGAGCAGTACTTC.

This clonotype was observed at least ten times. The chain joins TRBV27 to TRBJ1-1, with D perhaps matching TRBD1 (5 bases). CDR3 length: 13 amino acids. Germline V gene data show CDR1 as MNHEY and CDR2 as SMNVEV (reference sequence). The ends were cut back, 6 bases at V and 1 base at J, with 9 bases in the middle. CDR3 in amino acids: CASRPGRNTEAFF. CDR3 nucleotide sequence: TGTGCCAGCAGACCAGGGAGGAACACTGAAGCTTTCTTT.

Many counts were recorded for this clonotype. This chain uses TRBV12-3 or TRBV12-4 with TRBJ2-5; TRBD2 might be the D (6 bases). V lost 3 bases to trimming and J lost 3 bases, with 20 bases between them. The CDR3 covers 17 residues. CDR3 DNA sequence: TGTGCCAGCAGTTTGGGGCGGGACGCACTGATAAAAGAGACCCAGTACTTC. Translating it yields CASSLGRDALIKETQYF.

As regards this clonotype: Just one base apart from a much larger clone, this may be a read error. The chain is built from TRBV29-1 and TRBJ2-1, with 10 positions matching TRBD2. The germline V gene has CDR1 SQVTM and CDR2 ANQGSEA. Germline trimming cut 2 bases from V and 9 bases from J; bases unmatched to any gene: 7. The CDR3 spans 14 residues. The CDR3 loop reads CSVETELAGPEQFF. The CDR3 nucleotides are TGCAGCGTTGAAACGGAACTAGCGGGACCTGAGCAGTTCTTC.

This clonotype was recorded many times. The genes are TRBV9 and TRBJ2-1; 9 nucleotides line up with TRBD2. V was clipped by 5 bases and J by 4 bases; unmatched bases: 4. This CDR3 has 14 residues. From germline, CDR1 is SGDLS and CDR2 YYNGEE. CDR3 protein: CASSPSGTYNEQFF. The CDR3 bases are TGTGCCAGCAGTCCTAGCGGGACTTACAATGAGCAGTTCTTC.

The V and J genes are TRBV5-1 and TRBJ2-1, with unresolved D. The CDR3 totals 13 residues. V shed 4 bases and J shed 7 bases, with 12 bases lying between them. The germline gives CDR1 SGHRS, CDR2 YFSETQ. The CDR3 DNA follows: TGCGCCAGCAGCAAGGAAAATGGAAATGAGCAGTTCTTC. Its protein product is CASSKENGNEQFF.

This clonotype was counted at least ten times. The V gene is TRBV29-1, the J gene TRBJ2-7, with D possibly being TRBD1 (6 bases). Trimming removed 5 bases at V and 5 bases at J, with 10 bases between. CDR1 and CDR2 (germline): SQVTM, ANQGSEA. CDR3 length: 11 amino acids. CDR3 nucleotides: TGCAGCGTTCAGGGGAACAACGAGCAGTACTTC. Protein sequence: CSVQGNNEQYF.

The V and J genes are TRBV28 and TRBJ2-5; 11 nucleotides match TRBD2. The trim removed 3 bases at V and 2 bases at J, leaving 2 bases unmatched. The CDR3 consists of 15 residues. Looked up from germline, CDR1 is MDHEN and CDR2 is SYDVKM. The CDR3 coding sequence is TGTGCCAGCAGTTTTCTAGCGGGAGGACAAGAGACCCAGTACTTC. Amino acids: CASSFLAGGQETQYF.

The CDR3 loop is CSASPPTSGEGETQYF. The CDR3 region has the DNA TGCAGTGCTAGTCCCCCCACTAGCGGGGAGGGAGAGACCCAGTACTTC. The chain couples TRBV20-1 to TRBJ2-5; 10 positions match TRBD2. Germline lookup yields CDR1 DFQATT and CDR2 SNEGSKA (reference sequence). The V and J ends lost 3 bases and 4 bases, in that order; junction bases with no gene match: 11. The CDR3 runs to 16 residues.

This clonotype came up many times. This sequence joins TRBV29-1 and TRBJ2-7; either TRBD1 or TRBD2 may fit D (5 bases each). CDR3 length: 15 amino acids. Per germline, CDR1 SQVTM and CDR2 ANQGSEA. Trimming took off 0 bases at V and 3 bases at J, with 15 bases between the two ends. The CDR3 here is CSVEDVGFGGYEQYF. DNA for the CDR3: TGCAGCGTTGAAGATGTGGGATTTGGGGGCTACGAGCAGTACTTC.

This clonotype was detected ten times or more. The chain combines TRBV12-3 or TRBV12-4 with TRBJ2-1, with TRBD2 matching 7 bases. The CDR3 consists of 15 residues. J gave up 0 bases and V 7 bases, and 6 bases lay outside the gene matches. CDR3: CASNKGGSSYNEQFF. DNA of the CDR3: TGTGCCAGCAATAAGGGAGGGAGCTCCTACAATGAGCAGTTCTTC.

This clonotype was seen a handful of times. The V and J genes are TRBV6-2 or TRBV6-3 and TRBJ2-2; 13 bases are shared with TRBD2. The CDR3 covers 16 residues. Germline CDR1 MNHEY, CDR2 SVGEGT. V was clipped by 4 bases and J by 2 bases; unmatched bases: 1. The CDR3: CASSWTSGGNTGELFF. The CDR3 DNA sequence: TGTGCCAGCAGTTGGACTAGCGGGGGAAACACCGGGGAGCTGTTTTTT.

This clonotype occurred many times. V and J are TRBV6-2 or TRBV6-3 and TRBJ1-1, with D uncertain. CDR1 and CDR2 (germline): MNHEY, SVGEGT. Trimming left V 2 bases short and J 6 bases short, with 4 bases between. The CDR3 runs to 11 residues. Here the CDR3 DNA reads TGTGCCAGCAGTTACGGAGCTGAAGCTTTCTTT. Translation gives CASSYGAEAFF.

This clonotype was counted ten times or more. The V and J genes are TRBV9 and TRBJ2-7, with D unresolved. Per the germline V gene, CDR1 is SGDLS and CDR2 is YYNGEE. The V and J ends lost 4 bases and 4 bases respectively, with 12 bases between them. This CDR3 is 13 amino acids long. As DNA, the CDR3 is TGTGCCAGCAGCCCACCTTCCGGGTACGAGCAGTACTTC. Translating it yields CASSPPSGYEQYF.

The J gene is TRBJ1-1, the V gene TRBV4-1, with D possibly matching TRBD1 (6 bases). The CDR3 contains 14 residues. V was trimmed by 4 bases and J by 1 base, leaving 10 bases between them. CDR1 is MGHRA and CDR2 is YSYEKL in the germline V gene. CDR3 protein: CASSPSRGNTEAFF. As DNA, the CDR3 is TGCGCCAGCAGCCCCTCCAGGGGGAACACTGAAGCTTTCTTT.

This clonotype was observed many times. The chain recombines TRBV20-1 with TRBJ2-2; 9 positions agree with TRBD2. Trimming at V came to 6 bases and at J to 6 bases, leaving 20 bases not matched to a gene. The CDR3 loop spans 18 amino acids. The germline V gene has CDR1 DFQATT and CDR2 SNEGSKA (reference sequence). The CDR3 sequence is CSAPRATSGPWGAGELFF. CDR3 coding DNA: TGCAGTGCCCCAAGGGCGACTAGCGGCCCCTGGGGGGCCGGGGAGCTGTTTTTT.

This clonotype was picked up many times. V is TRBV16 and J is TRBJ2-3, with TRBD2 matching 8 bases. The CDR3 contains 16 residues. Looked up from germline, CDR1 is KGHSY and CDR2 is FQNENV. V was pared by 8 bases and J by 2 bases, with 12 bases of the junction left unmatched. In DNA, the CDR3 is TGTGCCAGCCTGAGAAGGTCGGGAGGGAACACAGATACGCAGTATTTT. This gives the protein CASLRRSGGNTDTQYF.

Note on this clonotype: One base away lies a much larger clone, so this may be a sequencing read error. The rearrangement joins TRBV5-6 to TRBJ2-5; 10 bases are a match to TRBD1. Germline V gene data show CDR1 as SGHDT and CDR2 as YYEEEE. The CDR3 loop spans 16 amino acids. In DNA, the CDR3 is TGTGGCAGCAGCCCTGGACAGGGGGGTCCCCAAGAGACCCAGTACTTC. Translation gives CGSSPGQGGPQETQYF.

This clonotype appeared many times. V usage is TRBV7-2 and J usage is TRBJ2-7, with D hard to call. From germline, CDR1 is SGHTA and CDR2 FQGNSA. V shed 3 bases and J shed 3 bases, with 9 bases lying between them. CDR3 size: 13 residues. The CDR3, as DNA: TGTGCCAGCAGCTTCAACCTATTCTACGAGCAGTACTTC. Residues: CASSFNLFYEQYF.

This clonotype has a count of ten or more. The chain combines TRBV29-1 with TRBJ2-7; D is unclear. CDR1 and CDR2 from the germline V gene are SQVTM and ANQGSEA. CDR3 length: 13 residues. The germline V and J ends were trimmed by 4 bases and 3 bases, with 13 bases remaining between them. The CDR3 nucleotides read TGCAGCGTTGTGACGCAGGTGCACTACGAGCAGTACTTC. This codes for CSVVTQVHYEQYF.

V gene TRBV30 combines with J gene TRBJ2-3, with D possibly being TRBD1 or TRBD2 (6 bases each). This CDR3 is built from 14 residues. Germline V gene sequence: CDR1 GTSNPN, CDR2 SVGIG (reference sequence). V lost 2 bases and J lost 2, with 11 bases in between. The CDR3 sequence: CAWSRGEATDTQYF. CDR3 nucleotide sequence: TGTGCCTGGAGTAGGGGGGAGGCCACAGATACGCAGTATTTT. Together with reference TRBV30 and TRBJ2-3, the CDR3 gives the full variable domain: SQTIHQWPATLVQPVGSPLSLECTVEGTSNPNLYWYRQAAGRGLQLLFYSVGIGQISSEVPQNLSASRPQDRQFILSSKKLLLSDSGFYLCAWSRGEATDTQYFGPGTRLTVL.

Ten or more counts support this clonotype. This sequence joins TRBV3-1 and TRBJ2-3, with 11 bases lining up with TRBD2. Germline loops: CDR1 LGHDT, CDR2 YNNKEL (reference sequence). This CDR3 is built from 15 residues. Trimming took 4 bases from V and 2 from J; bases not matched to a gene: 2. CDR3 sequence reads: CASSPGLADTDTQYF. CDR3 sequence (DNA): TGTGCCAGCAGCCCGGGACTAGCGGACACAGATACGCAGTATTTT.

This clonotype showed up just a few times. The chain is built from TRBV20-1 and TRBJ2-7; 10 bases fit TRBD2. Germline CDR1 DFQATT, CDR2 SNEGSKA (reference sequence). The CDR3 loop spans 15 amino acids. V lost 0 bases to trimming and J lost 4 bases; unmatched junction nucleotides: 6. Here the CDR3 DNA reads TGCAGTGCTAGAGATTGGCTAGCGGGAGATTACGAGCAGTACTTC. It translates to CSARDWLAGDYEQYF.

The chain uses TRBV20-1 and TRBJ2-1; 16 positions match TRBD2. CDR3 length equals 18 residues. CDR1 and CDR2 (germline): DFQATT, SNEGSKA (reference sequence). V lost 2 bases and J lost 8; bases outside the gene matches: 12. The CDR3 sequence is CSARSGLAGGPNWYEQFF. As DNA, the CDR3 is TGCAGTGCTAGATCGGGACTAGCGGGAGGGCCCAACTGGTATGAGCAGTTCTTC.